This T cell receptor beta chain was documented in a study of long-term antiretroviral therapy in people with HIV. Across the study: When the earliest samples were collected, ART was typically delayed until CD4 counts fell.

Germline V gene lookup returns CDR1 SNHLY and CDR2 FYNNEI. The CDR3 is 17 amino acids. Trimming shortened V by 1 base and J by 0 bases, and 10 bases separated the two germline ends. Survey-level resolution applied to immunoSEQ assay v3.0. Sequencing used immunoSEQ multiplex PCR; TCRdb keeps in-frame clones, though not all of them. The sample records about 36,000 clones, 75% to 90% being singletons. The sequence was obtained from a man aged 18 to 29 with HIV. This chain uses TRBV2 with TRBJ2-6; possibly TRBD1 or TRBD2 for D (5 bases each). The specimen was unsorted PBMCs, collected 2.2 years after starting antiretroviral therapy. The CDR3 loop reads CASSEVDSGSGANVLTF. In nucleotides, the CDR3 is TGTGCCAGCAGTGAAGTTGACAGCGGCTCTGGGGCCAACGTCCTGACTTTC.